The 20 T cell receptor beta chains listed next were all sequenced from one sample in a study of response to subunit inactivated influenza vaccine. TCRdb fed the RT-PCR reads into MiXCR, producing one record per CDR3 protein. The repertoire holds around 200,000 distinct CDR3 sequences, with around 9% as singletons. The input for sequencing was non-naive T cells sorted from PBMCs, taken on the day of vaccination. Source of these receptors: a man aged 45-65 years who received an inactivated influenza vaccine.

The CDR3 DNA is TGCGCCAGCAGCCAAGGGGGTGGGGACACAGATACGCAGTATTTT. It specifies CASSQGGGDTDTQYF. J is TRBJ2-3 and V is TRBV4-3; D remains unclear. The length of the CDR3 is 15 residues. The ends were cut back, 1 base at V and 2 bases at J, with 10 bases in the middle. From germline, CDR1 is LGHNA and CDR2 YSLEER.

This clonotype was picked up a small number of times. For the CDR3, the DNA is TGTGCCAGCAGTCGACAGGGATCGGCTAGCGTCTACGAGCAGTACTTC. Amino acid sequence: CASSRQGSASVYEQYF. The chain is built from TRBV27 and TRBJ2-7, with D maybe TRBD1 (7 bases). The V end was cut by 5 bases, the J end by 3 bases, with 20 bases between. CDR1 and CDR2 from the germline V gene are MNHEY and SMNVEV (reference sequence). There are 16 residues in the CDR3.

The chain uses TRBV19 and TRBJ2-1, with 10 bases matching TRBD2. Losses at the gene ends were 9 bases for V and 8 bases for J; bases not matched to a gene: 13. Per the germline V gene, CDR1 is LNHDA and CDR2 is SQIVND (reference sequence). This CDR3 spans 15 amino acids. In DNA, the CDR3 is TGTGCCAGCAGAGAGGTAGCGGGAGGCGGAGATGAGCAGTTCTTC. It encodes CASREVAGGGDEQFF.

This clonotype has only a few counts. This chain links TRBV7-2 with TRBJ2-7; 9 nucleotides agree with TRBD1. With 0 bases clipped from V and 4 bases from J, the junction kept 7 bases outside the gene matches. The CDR3 contains 16 residues. The germline gives CDR1 SGHTA, CDR2 FQGNSA. The chain's CDR3 is CASSLAPGQGGYEQYF. The CDR3 bases are TGTGCCAGCAGCTTAGCACCGGGACAGGGAGGATACGAGCAGTACTTC.

The chain joins TRBV7-9 to TRBJ1-6, with D perhaps matching TRBD1 (5 bases). This CDR3 region has 12 residues. Between the trimmed V and J ends, which lost 7 bases and 9 bases, there was a span of 10 bases. Germline V gives CDR1 SEHNR, CDR2 FQNEAQ (reference sequence). The CDR3 DNA reads TGTGCCAGCACGGCAGGGCTTTCACCCCTCCACTTT. As protein: CASTAGLSPLHF.

This clonotype was detected many times. J is TRBJ1-5 and V is TRBV7-8; TRBD1 matches at 10 bases. Germline V gene sequence: CDR1 SGHVS, CDR2 FQNEAQ. The V segment lost 5 bases and the J segment 0 bases; nucleotides outside the gene matches: 4. This CDR3 is 16 amino acids long. CDR3 sequence: CASSPRTGGSNQPQHF. The CDR3, as DNA: TGTGCCAGCAGCCCGAGGACAGGGGGTAGCAATCAGCCCCAGCATTTT.

This clonotype has more than one count but fewer than ten. The chain combines TRBV15 with TRBJ1-5; D gene unclear. Trimming shortened V by 0 bases and J by 7 bases, and 13 bases separated the two germline ends. This CDR3 has 15 residues. Per germline, CDR1 LNHNV and CDR2 YYDKDF (reference sequence). Written as DNA, the CDR3 is TGTGCCACCAGCAGAGATTACAATCGGGGACAGCCCCAGCATTTT. Translating gives CATSRDYNRGQPQHF.

This clonotype was picked up a small number of times. The rearrangement links TRBV5-5 to TRBJ1-1; no reliable D call. The CDR3 runs 15 residues. Germline loops: CDR1 SGHKS, CDR2 YYEKEE (reference sequence). V was clipped by 2 bases and J by 4 bases, with 15 bases between them. The CDR3 nucleotides are TGTGCCAGCAGCTTCACCCATACTGGTTCCACTGAAGCTTTCTTT. Amino acid sequence: CASSFTHTGSTEAFF.

This sequence joins TRBV2 and TRBJ2-2; 8 nucleotides align to TRBD2. The ends lost 5 bases at V and 5 bases at J; junction bases unmatched: 7. CDR3 length: 15 amino acids. CDR1 is SNHLY and CDR2 is FYNNEI in the germline V gene. CDR3 sequence (DNA): TGTGCCAGCAGTTACCGGGGGGGGCTAACCGGGGAGCTGTTTTTT. This gives the protein CASSYRGGLTGELFF.

V is TRBV10-1 and J is TRBJ2-7; 7 bases agree with TRBD2. This CDR3 is 13 amino acids long. Germline values: CDR1 WNHNN, CDR2 SYGVQD (reference sequence). V lost 3 bases and J lost 2; bases outside the gene matches: 1. CDR3 protein: CASSDGGTYEQYF. DNA for the CDR3: TGCGCCAGCAGTGACGGGGGGACCTACGAGCAGTACTTC.

This clonotype was observed a few times. As DNA, the CDR3 is TGTGCCAGCAGTTTTGGGACTAGCGGGGAAACAGATACGCAGTATTTT. It is translated as CASSFGTSGETDTQYF. V is TRBV28 and J is TRBJ2-3, with TRBD2 matching over 13 bases. After removal of 3 bases from V and 3 bases from J, the junction contained 3 bases not matched to a gene. The V gene's germline CDR1 is MDHEN and CDR2 SYDVKM. The CDR3 consists of 16 residues.

V gene TRBV28 combines with J gene TRBJ1-2, with 10 bases identical to TRBD1. The CDR3 consists of 15 residues. CDR1 is MDHEN and CDR2 is SYDVKM in the germline V gene. With 2 bases clipped from V and 4 bases from J, the junction kept 4 bases outside the gene matches. The CDR3, as DNA: TGTGCCAGCAGTTTAGACAGGGGGCTGGGCTATGGCTACACCTTC. This sequence encodes CASSLDRGLGYGYTF.

This clonotype appeared a few times. The J gene is TRBJ2-7, the V gene TRBV28; D could derive from TRBD1 or TRBD2 (5 bases each). CDR3 size: 15 residues. Per germline, CDR1 MDHEN and CDR2 SYDVKM. Trimming cost V 3 bases and J 2 bases, with 14 bases left between them. The CDR3 spells CASSFLGAETYEQYF. DNA for the CDR3: TGTGCCAGCAGTTTTCTCGGGGCAGAAACCTACGAGCAGTACTTC.

This clonotype was counted a few times. The rearrangement joins TRBV27 to TRBJ2-7; D remains unclear. V dropped 7 bases and J dropped 0 bases, with 13 bases sitting between them. Germline-derived CDR1 and CDR2 are MNHEY and SMNVEV (reference sequence). The CDR3 is 14 residues long. DNA of the CDR3: TGTGCCAGCACTGGGCAGGTAGGCTCCTACGAGCAGTACTTC. The encoded protein is CASTGQVGSYEQYF.

By share of the sample, this clonotype is medium-sized. The J gene is TRBJ2-2, the V gene TRBV12-3 or TRBV12-4; D ambiguous. The V end was cut by 6 bases, the J end by 3 bases, with 20 bases between. The CDR3 loop spans 17 amino acids. CDR3 sequence: CASSPALFSQDTGELFF. The CDR3 bases are TGTGCCAGCAGCCCCGCCCTTTTTAGCCAGGACACCGGGGAGCTGTTTTTT.

This clonotype has only a few counts. The chain recombines TRBV28 with TRBJ2-3; possibly TRBD1 for D (5 bases). Trimming removed 3 bases from V and 4 bases from J, with 17 bases in between. This CDR3 spans 16 amino acids. Germline CDR1 is MDHEN and CDR2 is SYDVKM. As DNA, the CDR3 is TGTGCCAGCAGTTTGGGGCACGGATGGGGCGCAGATACGCAGTATTTT. The encoded protein is CASSLGHGWGADTQYF.

The count of this clonotype is one. The chain is built from TRBV12-3 or TRBV12-4 and TRBJ2-2; 7 bases match TRBD1. This CDR3 is built from 15 residues. The V segment lost 5 bases and the J segment 4 bases; nucleotides outside the gene matches: 7. For the CDR3, the DNA is TGTGCCAGCAGTACCGACAGGGCTCGCACCGGGGAGCTGTTTTTT. Translating gives CASSTDRARTGELFF.

This clonotype was counted a few times. The CDR3 is CASGTSGGSSTDTQYF. DNA for the CDR3: TGTGCCAGCGGGACTAGCGGGGGGAGTAGCACAGATACGCAGTATTTT. The rearrangement uses TRBV7-9 and TRBJ2-3; 15 nucleotides align to TRBD2. After removal of 8 bases from V and 0 bases from J, the junction contained 3 bases not matched to a gene. Per germline, CDR1 SEHNR and CDR2 FQNEAQ (reference sequence). The CDR3 runs to 16 residues.

The V gene is TRBV5-1, the J gene TRBJ2-5, with a possible D match to TRBD1 (5 bases). With 0 bases removed from V and 4 bases from J, the gap between germline ends came to 13 bases. This CDR3 spans 15 amino acids. In germline, CDR1 is SGHRS, CDR2 YFSETQ. This chain's CDR3 is CASSLGPPQGETQYF. The CDR3 DNA follows: TGCGCCAGCAGCTTGGGGCCTCCCCAGGGAGAGACCCAGTACTTC.

This clonotype was recorded many times. The chain recombines TRBV28 with TRBJ2-3; tentatively, D is TRBD2 (5 bases). This CDR3 is 14 amino acids long. Trimming stripped 3 bases from V and 0 bases from J, with 7 bases between. Germline values: CDR1 MDHEN, CDR2 SYDVKM. The CDR3 DNA sequence: TGTGCCAGCAGTTTTGACTACAGCACAGATACGCAGTATTTT. As protein: CASSFDYSTDTQYF.